Presented here are 31 T cell receptor beta chains from one specimen sequenced in a study of CXCR3-negative and CXCR3-positive naive CD8 T cells. UMI-tagged TRB cDNA libraries were built via 5' RACE. TCRdb re-called the 5' RACE reads and gives one entry per CDR3 protein, without DNA. The listing contains under 75,000 distinct CDR3 sequences. Study outcomes and limitations: TRB CDR3 hydrophobicity was greater in CXCR3-positive naive cells than in CXCR3-negative naive cells.

Antigens for these TCRs are unknown. Sequences were obtained from naive CXCR3+ CD8+ T cells from blood. Described subset: CD45RO-CCR7+CD27+CD95- naive CD8+ T cells expressing CXCR3 (TNR3+). These receptors all come from a human donor in good health. Some clones in this sample may be carry-over from other donors' samples.

The chain carries TRBV19 and TRBJ1-1. Germline CDR1 is LNHDA and CDR2 is SQIVND (reference sequence). The CDR3 sequence is 11 residues long. The chain's CDR3 is CASRWTHEAFF.

The V and J genes are TRBV5-1 and TRBJ2-1; TCRdb outputs TRBD1, but without DNA this stays unchecked. Germline assignment: CDR1 SGHRS and CDR2 YFSETQ. The CDR3 sequence is 15 residues long. The CDR3 sequence: CASSLVGQALREQFF. The full variable domain, in which reference TRBV5-1 and TRBJ2-1 provide the parts outside the CDR3, is KAGVTQTPRYLIKTRGQQVTLSCSPISGHRSVSWYQQTPGQGLQFLFEYFSETQRNKGNFPGRFSGRQFSNSRSEMNVSTLELGDSALYLCASSLVGQALREQFFGPGTRLTVL.

The chain links TRBV29-1 to TRBJ2-1. Germline CDR1 reads SQVTM; CDR2 reads ANQGSEA. This CDR3 has 12 residues. This chain's CDR3 is CSVEDLVAGQFF.

The chain has TRBV7-9 and TRBJ2-1. The CDR3 sequence is 13 residues long. CDR1 and CDR2 (germline): SEHNR, FQNEAQ (reference sequence). The CDR3 here is CASSSINYNEQFF.

The chain joins TRBV27 to TRBJ1-2; TCRdb names TRBD1, which stays unverified in the absence of DNA. Germline V gives CDR1 MNHEY, CDR2 SMNVEV (reference sequence). The CDR3 spans 13 residues. CDR3 in amino acids: CASSLSQGYGYTF.

The V call is TRBV12-3 or TRBV12-4, the J call TRBJ2-5; no DNA is available, so the TRBD1 call from TCRdb remains unchecked. This CDR3 has 14 residues. CDR3: CASSLPVRGETQYF.

This chain links TRBV10-3 with TRBJ2-7; TCRdb reports TRBD2, a call that lacks DNA to check it against. From germline, CDR1 is ENHRY and CDR2 SYGVKD. The CDR3 spans 17 residues. The CDR3: CATRLAGGQLNSYEQYF.

V gene TRBV7-3 combines with J gene TRBJ2-3; TCRdb selects TRBD2, and the lack of DNA leaves this call unchecked. The CDR3 consists of 14 residues. Germline-derived CDR1 and CDR2 are SGHTA and FQGTGA. The CDR3 sequence is CASSFSGGTDTQYF.

The CDR3 sequence is CASSTSGLPTYEQYF. The chain uses TRBV7-2 and TRBJ2-7; TCRdb reports TRBD2, a call that lacks DNA to check it against. Germline-derived CDR1 and CDR2 are SGHTA and FQGNSA. The CDR3 has 15 amino acids.

The rearrangement joins TRBV25-1 to TRBJ2-3; TCRdb designates TRBD1, a call that cannot be tested without DNA. Germline CDR1 reads MGHDK; CDR2 reads SYGVNS. The CDR3 has 12 residues. The CDR3 sequence: CAGQDGTDTQYF.

CDR3 in amino acids: CSARGLTGLTYEQYF. The chain carries TRBV20-1 and TRBJ2-7; TCRdb lists TRBD1, though no DNA is available to test this call. The CDR3 length is 15 residues. From germline, CDR1 is DFQATT and CDR2 SNEGSKA (reference sequence).

The chain has TRBV19 and TRBJ2-2. The CDR3 has 11 amino acids. CDR1 is LNHDA and CDR2 is SQIVND in the germline V gene (reference sequence). The CDR3 here is CASSTSGELFF.

This chain uses TRBV7-9 with TRBJ1-2; as DNA is missing, the TRBD1 call by TCRdb cannot be tested. The CDR3 is 14 amino acids. The germline V gene encodes CDR1 SEHNR and CDR2 FQNEAQ (reference sequence). This CDR3 is CASSLVQGDYGYTF.

The CDR3 sequence: CASSLVSNSGQGFF. This chain links TRBV7-9 with TRBJ2-1; without DNA, the TCRdb call of TRBD1 cannot be checked. The CDR3 length is 14 residues. Per germline, CDR1 SEHNR and CDR2 FQNEAQ (reference sequence).

The gene calls are TRBV11-2 and TRBJ2-5; TCRdb picks TRBD1, but there is no DNA to check that call. The CDR3 is 15 amino acids. Germline CDR1 and CDR2: SGHAT and FQNNGV. CDR3 in amino acids: CASSPLTQIQETQYF.

J is TRBJ2-1 and V is TRBV6-2 or TRBV6-3; no DNA is available, so the TRBD1 call from TCRdb remains unchecked. Germline lookup yields CDR1 MNHEY and CDR2 SVGEGT. The CDR3 contains 14 residues. The CDR3 sequence is CASSGDTAVNEQFF.

The chain has TRBV12-3 or TRBV12-4 and TRBJ1-4; the TCRdb call, TRBD1, lacks DNA for checking. The CDR3 runs 19 residues. This chain's CDR3 is CASTFLPDSETTTNEKLFF.

CDR3 protein: CSVGQTGEAFF. The V call is TRBV29-1, the J call TRBJ1-1. The germline CDR1 and CDR2 sequences are SQVTM and ANQGSEA. The CDR3 contains 11 residues.

CDR3 region: CASSWDSSYNEQFF. The chain employs TRBV7-2 and TRBJ2-1; TCRdb reports TRBD1, a call that lacks DNA to check it against. CDR3 length: 14 amino acids. Looked up from germline, CDR1 is SGHTA and CDR2 is FQGNSA.

This clonotype counts as medium-sized (0.01 to 0.1%) by frequency. The chain uses TRBV4-3 and TRBJ2-7; TCRdb picks TRBD2, but there is no DNA to check that call. CDR1 and CDR2 (germline): LGHNA, YSLEER. This CDR3 is built from 16 residues. The CDR3 sequence: CASSQVGVGVTYEQYF.

The chain links TRBV19 to TRBJ1-4; with no DNA, the TCRdb D assignment of TRBD1 cannot be verified. CDR1 is LNHDA, CDR2 SQIVND, per germline (reference sequence). This CDR3 is built from 17 residues. Here the CDR3 reads CASSMLRLDRTPEKLFF. The variable domain in full, with the rest retrieved from reference TRBV19 and TRBJ1-4, is DGGITQSPKYLFRKEGQNVTLSCEQNLNHDAMYWYRQDPGQGLRLIYYSQIVNDFQKGDIAEGYSVSREKKESFPLTVTSAQKNPTAFYLCASSMLRLDRTPEKLFFGSGTQLSVL.

The J gene is TRBJ2-7, the V gene TRBV10-3. Germline CDR1 ENHRY, CDR2 SYGVKD. The CDR3 sequence is 16 residues long. CDR3 residues: CAISESDGDSSYEQYF.

V gene TRBV29-1 combines with J gene TRBJ2-2; with no DNA, the TCRdb D assignment of TRBD1 cannot be verified. CDR3 length: 14 amino acids. Germline-derived CDR1 and CDR2 are SQVTM and ANQGSEA. The CDR3: CSGSGTGVTGELFF.

The chain is built from TRBV9 and TRBJ1-1. This CDR3 region has 13 residues. The germline V gene encodes CDR1 SGDLS and CDR2 YYNGEE. The chain's CDR3 is CASSVVPNTEAFF.

The chain employs TRBV15 and TRBJ1-1; TCRdb's D call of TRBD1 is untestable without DNA. The germline V gene has CDR1 LNHNV and CDR2 YYDKDF (reference sequence). The CDR3 sequence is 16 residues long. The CDR3 here is CATGEGASLLNTEAFF.

The rearrangement joins TRBV20-1 to TRBJ2-2; TCRdb designates TRBD2, a call that cannot be tested without DNA. CDR1 and CDR2 from the germline V gene are DFQATT and SNEGSKA (reference sequence). This CDR3 contains 17 residues. The CDR3 sequence: CSAHLLSGGANTGELFF.

The chain has TRBV29-1 and TRBJ2-7; TCRdb selects TRBD2, and the lack of DNA leaves this call unchecked. CDR1 is SQVTM, CDR2 ANQGSEA, per germline. CDR3 length: 14 amino acids. CDR3 in amino acids: CSVGLESYSYEQYF.

This chain uses TRBV6-5 with TRBJ1-6; checking the TCRdb D call of TRBD1 is not possible without DNA. The CDR3 length is 19 residues. CDR1 MNHEY and CDR2 SVGAGI come from the germline V gene. CDR3 amino acids: CASRHNHYSTGGDGSPLHF.

This chain links TRBV6-6 with TRBJ2-2; the D call of TRBD1 rests on TCRdb alone, since no DNA is present to check it. The CDR3 totals 17 residues. The germline CDR1 and CDR2 sequences are MNHNY and SVGAGI (reference sequence). The CDR3 spells CASSPPPGSDGIGELFF.

The V and J genes are TRBV3-1 and TRBJ2-7; TCRdb outputs TRBD1, but without DNA this stays unchecked. Germline-derived CDR1 and CDR2 are LGHDT and YNNKEL (reference sequence). There are 13 residues in the CDR3. CDR3 sequence: CASSVDNSYEQYF.

The chain is built from TRBV12-3 or TRBV12-4 and TRBJ2-1; with no DNA, the TCRdb D assignment of TRBD2 cannot be verified. CDR3 size: 14 residues. CDR3: CASTLPAGPNEQFF.